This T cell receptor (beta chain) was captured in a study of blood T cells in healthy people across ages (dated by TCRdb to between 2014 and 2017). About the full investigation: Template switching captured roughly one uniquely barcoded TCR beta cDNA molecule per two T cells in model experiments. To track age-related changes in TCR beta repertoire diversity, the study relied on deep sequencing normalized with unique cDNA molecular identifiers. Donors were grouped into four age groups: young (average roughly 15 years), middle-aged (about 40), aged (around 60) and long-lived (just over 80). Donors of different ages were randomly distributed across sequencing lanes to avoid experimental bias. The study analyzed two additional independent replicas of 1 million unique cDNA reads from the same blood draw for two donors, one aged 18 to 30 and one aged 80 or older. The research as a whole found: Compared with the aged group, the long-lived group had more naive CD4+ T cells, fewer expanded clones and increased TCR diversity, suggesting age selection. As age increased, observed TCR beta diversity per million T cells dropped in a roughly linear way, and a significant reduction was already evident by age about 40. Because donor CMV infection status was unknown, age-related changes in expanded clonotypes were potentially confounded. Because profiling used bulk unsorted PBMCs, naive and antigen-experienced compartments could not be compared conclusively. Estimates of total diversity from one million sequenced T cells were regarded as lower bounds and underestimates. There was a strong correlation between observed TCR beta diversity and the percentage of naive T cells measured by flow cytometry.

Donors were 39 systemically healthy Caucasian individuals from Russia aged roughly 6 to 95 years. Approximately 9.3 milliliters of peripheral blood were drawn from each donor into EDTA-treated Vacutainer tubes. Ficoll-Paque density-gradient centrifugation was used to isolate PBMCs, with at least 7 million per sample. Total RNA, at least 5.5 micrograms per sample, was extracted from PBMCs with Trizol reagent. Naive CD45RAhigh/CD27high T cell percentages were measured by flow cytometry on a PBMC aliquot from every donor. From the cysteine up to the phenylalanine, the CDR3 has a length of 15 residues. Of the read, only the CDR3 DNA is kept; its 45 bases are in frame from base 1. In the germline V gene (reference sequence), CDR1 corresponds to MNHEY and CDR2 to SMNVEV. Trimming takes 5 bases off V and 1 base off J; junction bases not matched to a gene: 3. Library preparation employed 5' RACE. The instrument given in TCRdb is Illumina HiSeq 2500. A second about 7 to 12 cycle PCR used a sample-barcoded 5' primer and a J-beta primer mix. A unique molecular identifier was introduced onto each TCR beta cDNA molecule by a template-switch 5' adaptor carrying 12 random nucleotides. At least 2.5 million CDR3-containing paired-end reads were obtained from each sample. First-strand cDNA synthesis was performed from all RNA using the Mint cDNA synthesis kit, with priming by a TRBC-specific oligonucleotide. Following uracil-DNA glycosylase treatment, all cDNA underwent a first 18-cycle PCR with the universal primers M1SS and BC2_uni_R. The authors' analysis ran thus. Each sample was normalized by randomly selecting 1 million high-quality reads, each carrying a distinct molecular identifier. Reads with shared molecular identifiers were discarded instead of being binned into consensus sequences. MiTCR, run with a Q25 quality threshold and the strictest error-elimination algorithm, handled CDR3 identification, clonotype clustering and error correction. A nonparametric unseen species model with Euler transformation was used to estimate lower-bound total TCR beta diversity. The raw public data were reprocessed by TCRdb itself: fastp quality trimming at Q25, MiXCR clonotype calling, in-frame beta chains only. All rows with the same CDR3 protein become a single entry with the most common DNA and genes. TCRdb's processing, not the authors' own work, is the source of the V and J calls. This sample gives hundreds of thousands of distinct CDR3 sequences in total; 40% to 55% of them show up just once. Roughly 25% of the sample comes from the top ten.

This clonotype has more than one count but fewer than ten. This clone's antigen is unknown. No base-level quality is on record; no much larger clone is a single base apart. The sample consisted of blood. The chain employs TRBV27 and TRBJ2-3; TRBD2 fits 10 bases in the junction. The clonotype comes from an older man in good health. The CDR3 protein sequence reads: CASSGGLAGTDTQYF. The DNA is TGTGCCAGCAGTGGCGGACTAGCGGGCACAGATACGCAGTATTTT.